The source of this T cell receptor (beta chain) is a study of cytomegalovirus exposure and HLA in healthy donors. The length of the CDR3 is 14 residues. Germline V CDR1 and CDR2: MDHEN, SYDVKM. Losses at the gene ends were 3 bases for V and 5 bases for J; bases not matched to a gene: 5. The primer mix had 60 Vbeta and 13 Jbeta primers. Only in-frame clones appear in the TCRdb table, and some are missing; sequencing was by immunoSEQ multiplex PCR. The sample includes under 200,000 clones, about four fifths seen only once; the top ten take around 5%. The TCR was taken from a man younger than 40 in good health and CMV-seronegative. Sequencing used PBMCs. The chain is built from TRBV28 and TRBJ2-7, with 9 bases lining up with TRBD2. The CDR3 loop reads CASSLSGRINEQYF. The CDR3 DNA reads as TGTGCCAGCAGTTTGAGCGGGAGGATCAACGAGCAGTACTTC. The whole variable domain, filled in from reference TRBV28 and TRBJ2-7, reads DVKVTQSSRYLVKRTGEKVFLECVQDMDHENMFWYRQDPGLGLRLIYFSYDVKMKEKGDIPEGYSVSREKKERFSLILESASTNQTSMYLCASSLSGRINEQYFGPGTRLTVT.